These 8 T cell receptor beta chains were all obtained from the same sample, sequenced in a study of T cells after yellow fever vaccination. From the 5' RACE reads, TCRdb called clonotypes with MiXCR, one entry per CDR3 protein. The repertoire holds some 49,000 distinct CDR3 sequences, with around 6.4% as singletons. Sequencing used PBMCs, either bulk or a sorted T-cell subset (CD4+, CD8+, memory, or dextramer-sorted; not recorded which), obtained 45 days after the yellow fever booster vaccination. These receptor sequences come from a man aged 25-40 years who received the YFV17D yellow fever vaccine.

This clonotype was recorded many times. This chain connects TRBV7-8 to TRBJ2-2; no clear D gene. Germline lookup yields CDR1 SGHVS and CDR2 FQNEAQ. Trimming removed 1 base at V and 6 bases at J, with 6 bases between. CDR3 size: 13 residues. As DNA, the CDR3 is TGTGCCAGCAGCTTAGTCCACTCCGGGGAGCTGTTTTTT. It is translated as CASSLVHSGELFF.

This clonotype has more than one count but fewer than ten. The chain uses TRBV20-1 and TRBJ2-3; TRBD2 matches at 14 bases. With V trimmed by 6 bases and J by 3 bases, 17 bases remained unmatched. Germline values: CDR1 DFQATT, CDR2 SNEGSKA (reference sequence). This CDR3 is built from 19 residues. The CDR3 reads CSANFRTSGRNYWTDTQYF. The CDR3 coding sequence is TGCAGTGCGAATTTTAGGACTAGCGGGAGGAATTATTGGACAGATACGCAGTATTTT.

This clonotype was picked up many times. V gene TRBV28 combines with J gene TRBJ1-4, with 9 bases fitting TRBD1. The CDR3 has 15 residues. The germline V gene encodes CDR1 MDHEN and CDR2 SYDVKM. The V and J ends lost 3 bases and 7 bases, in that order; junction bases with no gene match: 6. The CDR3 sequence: CASSLGGTGREKLFF. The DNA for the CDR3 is TGTGCCAGCAGTTTGGGTGGGACAGGGCGTGAAAAACTGTTTTTT.

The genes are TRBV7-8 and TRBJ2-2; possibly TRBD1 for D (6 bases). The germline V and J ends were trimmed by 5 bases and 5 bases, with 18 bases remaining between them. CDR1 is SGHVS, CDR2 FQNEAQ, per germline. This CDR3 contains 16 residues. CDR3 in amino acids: CASSRKTGPETGELFF. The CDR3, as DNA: TGTGCCAGCAGCAGGAAAACAGGGCCGGAAACCGGGGAGCTGTTTTTT.

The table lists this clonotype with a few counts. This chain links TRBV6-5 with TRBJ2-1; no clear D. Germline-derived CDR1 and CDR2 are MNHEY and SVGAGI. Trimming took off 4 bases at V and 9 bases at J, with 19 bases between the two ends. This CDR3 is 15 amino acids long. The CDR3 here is CASSSSLGGSIEQFF. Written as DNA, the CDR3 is TGTGCCAGCAGTTCCTCCCTTGGTGGTAGCATTGAGCAGTTCTTC.

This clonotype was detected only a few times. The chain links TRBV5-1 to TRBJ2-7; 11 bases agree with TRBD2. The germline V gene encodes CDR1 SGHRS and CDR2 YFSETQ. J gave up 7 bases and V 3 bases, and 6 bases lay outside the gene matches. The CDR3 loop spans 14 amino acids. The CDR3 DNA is TGCGCCAGCAGCTCGCTAGCGGGAGGACGTGAGCAGTACTTC. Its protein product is CASSSLAGGREQYF.

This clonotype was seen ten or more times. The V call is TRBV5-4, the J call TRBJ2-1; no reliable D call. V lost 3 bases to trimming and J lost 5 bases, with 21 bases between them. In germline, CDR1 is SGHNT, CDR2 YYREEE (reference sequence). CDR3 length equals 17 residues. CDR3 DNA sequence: TGTGCCAGCAGCTCGAAAGACACACCCTACTTTCACAATGAGCAGTTCTTC. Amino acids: CASSSKDTPYFHNEQFF. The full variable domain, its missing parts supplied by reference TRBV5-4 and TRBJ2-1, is ETGVTQSPTHLIKTRGQQVTLRCSSQSGHNTVSWYQQALGQGPQFIFQYYREEENGRGNFPPRFSGLQFPNYSSELNVNALELDDSALYLCASSSKDTPYFHNEQFFGPGTRLTVL.

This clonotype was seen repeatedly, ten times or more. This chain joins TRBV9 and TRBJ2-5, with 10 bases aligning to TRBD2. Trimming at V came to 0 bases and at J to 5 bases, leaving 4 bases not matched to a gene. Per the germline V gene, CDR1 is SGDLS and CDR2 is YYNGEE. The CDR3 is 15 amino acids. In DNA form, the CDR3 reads TGTGCCAGCAGCGTAGGACTAGCGGGTCCCGAGACCCAGTACTTC. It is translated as CASSVGLAGPETQYF.